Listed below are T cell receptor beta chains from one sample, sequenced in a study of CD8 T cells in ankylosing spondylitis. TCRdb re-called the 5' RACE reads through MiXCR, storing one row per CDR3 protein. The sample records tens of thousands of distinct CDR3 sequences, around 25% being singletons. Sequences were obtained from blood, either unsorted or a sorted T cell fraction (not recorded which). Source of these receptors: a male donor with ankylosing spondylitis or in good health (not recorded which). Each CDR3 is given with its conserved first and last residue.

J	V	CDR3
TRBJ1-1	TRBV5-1	CASSFGLGDTEAFF
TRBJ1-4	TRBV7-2	CASSLVPPGTGLGKLFF
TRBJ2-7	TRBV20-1	CSASGTNYEQYF
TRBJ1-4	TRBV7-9	CASSTGGASNEKLFF
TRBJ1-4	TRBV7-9	CASSFLGYEKLFF
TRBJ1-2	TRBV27	CASRGQGAGGYTF
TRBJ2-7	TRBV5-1	CASSLVIAGRHEQYF
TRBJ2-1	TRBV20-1	CSARDVRRNEQFF
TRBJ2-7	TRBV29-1	CSVMTSGSYEQYF
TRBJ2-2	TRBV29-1	CSVASGEGGRTGELFF
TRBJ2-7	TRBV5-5	CASRDETGGPYEQYF
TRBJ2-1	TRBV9	CASSARLAGYNEQFF
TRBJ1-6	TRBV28	CASSNGQGLSPLHF
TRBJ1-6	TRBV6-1	CASSTPQGRDVDSPLHF
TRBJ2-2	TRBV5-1	CASSGGTANTGELFF
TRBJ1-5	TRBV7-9	CASSVSTPGNQPQHF
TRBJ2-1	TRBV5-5	CASSLRSDWGSYNEQFF
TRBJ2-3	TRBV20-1	CSANPGEPMGEASTDTQYF
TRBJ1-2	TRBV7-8	CASSHGIGVGYTF
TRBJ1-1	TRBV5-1	CASSQTTGDYTEAFF
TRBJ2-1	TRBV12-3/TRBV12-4	CASSFLAGGGNEQFF
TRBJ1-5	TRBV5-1	CASSLVGGLNQPQHF
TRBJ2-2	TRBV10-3	CATGRQTTTGELFF
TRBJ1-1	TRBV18	CASSTNTEAFF
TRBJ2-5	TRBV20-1	CSCKVRGQETQYF
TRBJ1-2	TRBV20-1	CSATIFNGRADYGYTF
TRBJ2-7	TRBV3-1	CASSPPRRSVNTHEQYF
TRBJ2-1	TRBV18	CASSRENNEQFF
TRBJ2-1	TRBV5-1	CASSLQVRFYNEQFF
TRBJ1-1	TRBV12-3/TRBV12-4	CASSWYRGRTEAFF
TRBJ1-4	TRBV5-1	CASSAGQGREKLFF
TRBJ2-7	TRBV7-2	CASSRDHYEQYF
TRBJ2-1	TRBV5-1	CASAQGAYNEQFF
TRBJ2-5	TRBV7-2	CASSIQALGETQYF
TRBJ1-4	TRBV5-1	CASSLGGPNEKLFF
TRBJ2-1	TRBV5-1	CASSLTSGRGYNEQFF
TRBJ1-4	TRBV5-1	CASSSTGRNEKLFF
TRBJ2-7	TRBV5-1	CASSPDNGPYEQYF
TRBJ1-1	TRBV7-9	CASSLINTLAFF
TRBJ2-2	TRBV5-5	CASSPGPYTGELFF
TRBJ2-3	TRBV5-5	CASSFSSGLTDTQYF
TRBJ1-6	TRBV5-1	CASSFSGRERSPLHF
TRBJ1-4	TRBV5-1	CASSLGSATNEKLFF
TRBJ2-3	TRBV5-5	CASSLGPADTQYF
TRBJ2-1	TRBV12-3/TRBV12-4	CASSARVTTNEQFF
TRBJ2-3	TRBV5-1	CASSVGDSTDTQYF
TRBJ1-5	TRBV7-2	CASSNSQGQPQHF
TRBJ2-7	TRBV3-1	CASSQDLNSYEQYF
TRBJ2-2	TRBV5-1	CAISLEVNTGALFF
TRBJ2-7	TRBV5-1	CASSSLAAGGIHEQYF
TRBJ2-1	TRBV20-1	CSALFSYNEQFF